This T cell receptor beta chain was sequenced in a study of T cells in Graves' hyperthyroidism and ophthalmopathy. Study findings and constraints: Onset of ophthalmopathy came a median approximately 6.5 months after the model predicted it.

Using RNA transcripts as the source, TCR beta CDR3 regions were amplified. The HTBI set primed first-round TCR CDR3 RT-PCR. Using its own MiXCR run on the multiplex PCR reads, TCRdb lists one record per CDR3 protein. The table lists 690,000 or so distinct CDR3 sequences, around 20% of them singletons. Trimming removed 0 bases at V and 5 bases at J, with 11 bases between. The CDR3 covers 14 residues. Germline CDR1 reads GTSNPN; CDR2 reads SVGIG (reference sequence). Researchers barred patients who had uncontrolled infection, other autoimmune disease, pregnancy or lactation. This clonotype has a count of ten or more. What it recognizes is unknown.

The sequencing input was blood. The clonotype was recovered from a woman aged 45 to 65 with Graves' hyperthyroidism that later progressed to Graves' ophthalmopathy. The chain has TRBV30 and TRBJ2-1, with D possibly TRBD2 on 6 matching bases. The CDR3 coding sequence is TGTGCCTGGAGTGTACTAGGCGGGAACAATGAGCAGTTCTTC. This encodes CAWSVLGGNNEQFF.